One and the same sample provided the 26 T cell receptor beta chains below, sequenced in a study of CD8+ T cells in alopecia areata. Investigators isolated RNA and reverse transcribed it into cDNA to act as the sequencing template. Sequenced by immunoSEQ multiplex PCR; TCRdb stores in-frame clones only, minus some. The sample has 35,000 or so clones, around half seen once. In roughly 5 patients, CD4+ T cells were split by CD25+CD127- sorting. Sequencing used CD4+ Tregs sorted from blood. These receptor sequences come from a human donor with alopecia areata.

The chain combines TRBV7-2 with TRBJ2-7; no clear D. CDR3 length: 12 residues. Germline V lookup: CDR1 SGHTA, CDR2 FQGNSA. Trimming pared 4 bases from V and 2 bases from J, leaving 6 bases between. The CDR3 coding sequence is TGTGCCAGCAGCTCCTGGGCCTACGAGCAGTACTTC. Translating gives CASSSWAYEQYF.

The genes are TRBV6-1 and TRBJ1-2; possible D gene TRBD1, 6 bases. Germline assignment: CDR1 MNHNS and CDR2 SASEGT. Trimming took 5 bases from V and 7 from J, leaving 17 bases between them. The CDR3 sequence is 14 residues long. The CDR3 bases are TGTGCCAGCAGTCCGTTCAAGGGGGTAACTGGCTACACCTTC. Translation gives CASSPFKGVTGYTF.

The V call is TRBV18, the J call TRBJ1-2; possible D gene TRBD1, 6 bases. Per the germline V gene, CDR1 is KGHSH and CDR2 is LQKENI. This CDR3 has 15 residues. The V gene lost 4 bases and the J gene lost 4 bases, with 16 bases spanning the gap. CDR3 region: CASSLTTGDPYGYTF. The CDR3 nucleotides read TGTGCCAGCTCACTAACGACAGGAGACCCCTATGGCTACACCTTC. Looking up the rest from reference TRBV18 and TRBJ1-2 gives the full variable domain: NAGVMQNPRHLVRRRGQEARLRCSPMKGHSHVYWYRQLPEEGLKFMVYLQKENIIDESGMPKERFSAEFPKEGPSILRIQQVVRGDSAAYFCASSLTTGDPYGYTFGSGTRLTVV.

V usage is TRBV4-3 and J usage is TRBJ2-2, with D hard to call. CDR1 and CDR2 from the germline V gene are LGHNA and YSLEER. The CDR3 runs 16 residues. Trimming took 2 bases from V and 4 from J, leaving 14 bases between them. The CDR3, as DNA: TGCGCCAGCAGCCAAAGGCCGTCGTCCACCACCGGGGAGCTGTTTTTT. This gives the protein CASSQRPSSTTGELFF.

This clone appeared once. The chain employs TRBV7-9 and TRBJ1-2, with D unclear. Germline V gives CDR1 SEHNR, CDR2 FQNEAQ (reference sequence). The CDR3 sequence is 16 residues long. V lost 5 bases and J lost 7, with 23 bases in between. This CDR3 reads CASSPGPATLMTGYTF. The CDR3 coding sequence is TGTGCCAGCAGCCCAGGCCCAGCGACCCTGATGACTGGCTACACCTTC.

A few counts support this clone. The chain recombines TRBV11-3 with TRBJ2-1; possibly TRBD2 for D (6 bases). Trimming stripped 2 bases from V and 7 bases from J, with 18 bases between. The CDR3 runs to 16 residues. Germline values: CDR1 SGHNT, CDR2 YENEEA. As DNA, the CDR3 is TGTGCCAGCAGCTTACGTCTGGCGGGGATGGGTAATGAGCAGTTCTTC. Protein sequence: CASSLRLAGMGNEQFF.

The chain recombines TRBV6-6 with TRBJ2-7; D may be TRBD1 (5 bases). The germline V gene encodes CDR1 MNHNY and CDR2 SVGAGI (reference sequence). There are 15 residues in the CDR3. V was trimmed by 0 bases and J by 2 bases, leaving 11 bases between them. The CDR3 sequence: CASSYSLVGPYEQYF. CDR3 bases: TGTGCCAGCAGTTACTCGCTGGTGGGGCCCTACGAGCAGTACTTC.

The chain is built from TRBV7-2 and TRBJ1-5; weak D call: TRBD1 (5 bases). In germline, CDR1 is SGHTA, CDR2 FQGNSA. CDR3 length: 13 amino acids. V gave up 8 bases and J gave up 2 bases, with 10 bases separating them. CDR3 bases: TGTGCCAGCGGGGGATATGGCAATCAGCCCCAGCATTTT. Translation: CASGGYGNQPQHF. Filled out from reference TRBV7-2 and TRBJ1-5, the complete variable domain reads GAGVSQSPSNKVTEKGKDVELRCDPISGHTALYWYRQSLGQGLEFLIYFQGNSAPDKSGLPSDRFSAERTGGSVSTLTIQRTQQEDSAVYLCASGGYGNQPQHFGDGTRLSIL.

This clone was counted a single time. The chain combines TRBV5-1 with TRBJ2-5; perhaps TRBD2 as D (6 bases). The CDR3 consists of 16 residues. From germline, CDR1 is SGHRS and CDR2 YFSETQ. V was clipped by 0 bases and J by 5 bases, with 17 bases between them. CDR3 loop: CASSLGGGISGETQYF. The CDR3 DNA is TGCGCCAGCAGCTTGGGTGGAGGGATAAGCGGCGAGACCCAGTACTTC.

The chain carries TRBV21-1 and TRBJ2-7. TRBV21-1 is an annotated pseudogene. This CDR3 is 16 amino acids long. The CDR3, as DNA: TGTGCCAGCAGCAAAAACCCGGCGAGGGGGGCCTACGAGCAGTACTTC. This translates into CASSKNPARGAYEQYF.

This clone came up a few times. This chain joins TRBV7-9 and TRBJ1-1; D is perhaps TRBD1 (6 bases). Germline CDR1 reads SEHNR; CDR2 reads FQNEAQ (reference sequence). CDR3 length: 15 residues. The V end was cut by 3 bases, the J end by 0 bases, with 11 bases between. This chain's CDR3 is CASSFRGGMNTEAFF. In DNA, the CDR3 is TGTGCCAGCAGCTTCAGAGGGGGGATGAACACTGAAGCTTTCTTT.

On this clone itself: One end of the junction is discordant with germline, which a read error may explain. This chain connects TRBV6-1 to TRBJ1-2; TRBD1 agrees at 8 bases. CDR3 length: 15 residues. The germline gives CDR1 MNHNS, CDR2 SASEGT. The CDR3 DNA reads as TGTGCCAGCAATGAAGCGGGACAGGCCCACTATGGCTACACCTTC. This encodes CASNEAGQAHYGYTF.

This clone appeared a few times. The rearrangement uses TRBV14 and TRBJ1-6; D gene ambiguous. This CDR3 is built from 14 residues. Germline V gives CDR1 SGHDN, CDR2 FVKESK. Deletions cut 2 bases from V and 8 bases from J, with 10 bases between. The CDR3 loop reads CASSQTRQYSPLHF. The CDR3 DNA reads as TGTGCCAGCAGCCAAACCCGCCAGTATTCACCCCTCCACTTT.

The chain has TRBV5-1 and TRBJ2-1, with D tentatively TRBD1 (6 bases). Germline V gives CDR1 SGHRS, CDR2 YFSETQ. The CDR3 sequence is 15 residues long. V dropped 4 bases and J dropped 1 base, with 12 bases sitting between them. CDR3 in DNA: TGCGCCAGCAGCGGCAGGGGTAGGTCCTACAATGAGCAGTTCTTC. Translation gives CASSGRGRSYNEQFF.

This chain links TRBV28 with TRBJ2-7; D call uncertain. CDR3 size: 13 residues. V was shortened by 5 bases and J by 5 bases, with 13 bases between the two germline ends. The germline gives CDR1 MDHEN, CDR2 SYDVKM. CDR3 region: CASSPTVRDEQYF. The DNA of the CDR3 is TGTGCCAGCAGTCCAACGGTTCGGGACGAGCAGTACTTC.

A single count supports this clone. This chain uses TRBV11-3 with TRBJ1-4, with 8 nucleotides matching TRBD1. Trimming cost V 5 bases and J 0 bases; bases outside gene matches: 8. The CDR3 sequence is 17 residues long. The germline gives CDR1 SGHNT, CDR2 YENEEA. The CDR3 spells CASSKTGEWATNEKLFF. CDR3 nucleotides: TGTGCCAGCAGCAAGACAGGGGAATGGGCAACTAATGAAAAACTGTTTTTT.

The rearrangement uses TRBV27 and TRBJ2-6; D not resolved. The CDR3 is made up of 15 amino acids. Germline V gives CDR1 MNHEY, CDR2 SMNVEV (reference sequence). Trimming cost V 5 bases and J 2 bases, with 10 bases left between them. The CDR3 reads CASSPRHTGANVLTF. CDR3 DNA sequence: TGTGCCAGCAGTCCCCGGCATACTGGGGCCAACGTCCTGACTTTC.

The chain couples TRBV25-1 to TRBJ2-5, with TRBD2 matching over 10 bases. Per germline, CDR1 MGHDK and CDR2 SYGVNS. V gave up 1 base and J gave up 1 base; unmatched junction bases: 6. This CDR3 has 17 amino acids. This CDR3 reads CASSESWIAGGQETQYF. The DNA for the CDR3 is TGTGCCAGCAGTGAATCTTGGATAGCGGGGGGCCAAGAGACCCAGTACTTC.

This clone was observed a single time. The chain is built from TRBV7-9 and TRBJ1-5; TRBD1 aligns across 8 bases. Germline CDR1 SEHNR, CDR2 FQNEAQ (reference sequence). The CDR3 spans 12 residues. Trimming at V came to 5 bases and at J to 7 bases, leaving 1 base not matched to a gene. The CDR3 loop reads CASSRQGQPQHF. The CDR3 coding sequence is TGTGCCAGCAGCCGACAGGGGCAGCCCCAGCATTTT.

V gene TRBV5-4 combines with J gene TRBJ1-1, with a tentative D call TRBD1 (6 bases). Germline V CDR1 and CDR2: SGHNT, YYREEE (reference sequence). This CDR3 is built from 15 residues. The germline V and J ends were trimmed by 2 bases and 0 bases, with 11 bases remaining between them. CDR3 amino acids: CASSFDRLLNTEAFF. The DNA of the CDR3 is TGTGCCAGCAGCTTCGACAGGCTACTGAACACTGAAGCTTTCTTT.

This clone was counted a few times. This rearrangement joins TRBV28 to TRBJ2-5; D may be TRBD2 (6 bases). Germline-derived CDR1 and CDR2 are MDHEN and SYDVKM. The CDR3 is 15 amino acids. V was clipped by 2 bases and J by 1 base, with 11 bases between them. DNA of the CDR3: TGTGCCAGCAGTTTAGGGGGACTGGTCCAAGAGACCCAGTACTTC. This codes for CASSLGGLVQETQYF.

The chain recombines TRBV18 with TRBJ2-7; D may be TRBD1 (6 bases). V gave up 3 bases and J gave up 1 base, with 13 bases separating them. The CDR3 runs 15 residues. Germline CDR1 and CDR2: KGHSH and LQKENI. The CDR3 nucleotides read TGTGCCAGCTCACCCACAGGGATTCAATCCTACGAGCAGTACTTC. Protein product: CASSPTGIQSYEQYF.

The chain is built from TRBV11-2 and TRBJ2-3; perhaps TRBD2 as D (6 bases). The length of the CDR3 is 14 residues. Germline V CDR1 and CDR2: SGHAT, FQNNGV. The V gene lost 2 bases and the J gene lost 3 bases, with 9 bases spanning the gap. The CDR3 region is CASSLTRGTDTQYF. CDR3 in DNA: TGTGCCAGCAGCTTAACTCGGGGGACAGATACGCAGTATTTT.

This chain links TRBV6-1 with TRBJ2-1, with TRBD1 identical over 9 bases. The CDR3 runs 14 residues. CDR1 and CDR2 from the germline V gene are MNHNS and SASEGT. Trimming cost V 10 bases and J 2 bases; bases outside gene matches: 6. Written as DNA, the CDR3 is TGTGCCACCGTGGACAGGGGACCCTACAATGAGCAGTTCTTC. The encoded protein is CATVDRGPYNEQFF.

Here the CDR3 DNA reads TGTGCCAGCAGTCCACAGGGTGGCACCATATATTTT. It translates to CASSPQGGTIYF. The chain joins TRBV6-6 to TRBJ1-3, with D maybe TRBD1 (6 bases). Germline V gene lookup returns CDR1 MNHNY and CDR2 SVGAGI (reference sequence). V lost 5 bases and J lost 9, with 11 bases in between. CDR3 length equals 12 residues.

The V and J genes are TRBV28 and TRBJ1-5; D not resolved. This CDR3 comprises 11 residues. V lost 8 bases, J lost 13 bases, and 15 bases lay in between. The germline V gene has CDR1 MDHEN and CDR2 SYDVKM. In nucleotides, the CDR3 is TGTGCCAGCGAAAAAAAGAGGGATCAGCATTTT. Its protein is CASEKKRDQHF.